The present entry profiles one TCR beta chain with its context. Its antigen is not identified. This specimen belongs to a study of T cell responses to AZD1222 COVID-19 vaccine. Study context: Analyses pooled second doses at about 4 or about 12 weeks.

General study points: Nearly half of spike-specific TCRs reportedly target unmutated variant regions.

Germline loops: CDR1 KGHSH, CDR2 LQKENI. The CDR3 runs to 14 residues. J gave up 7 bases and V 5 bases, and 6 bases lay outside the gene matches. Method: immunoSEQ multiplex PCR; TCRdb's copy keeps in-frame clones and lacks some. The sample lists around 160,000 clones, about 93% occurring once. This TCR derives from an adult in good health. This sample comprised peripheral blood, obtained on day 0 of AZD1222 vaccination. V and J are TRBV18 and TRBJ1-1; the match to TRBD1 covers 11 bases. The DNA for the CDR3 is TGTGCCAGCTCAGGGGACAGGGGGAGAGGTGAAGCTTTCTTT. Protein product: CASSGDRGRGEAFF.